A selection of T cell receptor beta chains follows, all from one sample in a study of CD8 T cells in Susac syndrome. Each CDR3 protein is one row after TCRdb ran MiXCR on the immunoSEQ multiplex PCR reads. This table holds fewer than 150,000 distinct CDR3 sequences, approximately 90% found once. Material: CD8+ T cells from PBMCs. Every receptor here comes from a human donor with multiple sclerosis. The CDR3 runs from the conserved cysteine through the conserved F or W. Fields, in order: clone size, J gene, V gene, D gene, CDR3 protein, CDR3 DNA. D genes are given only for firm matches. Size is omitted from some rows. Given values are once, few, many or a class for expanded clones.

abundance: NA
j_gene: TRBJ1-2
v_gene: TRBV7-2
d_gene: NA
CDR3aa: CASSLMWNGYTF
CDR3nt: TGTGCCAGCAGCCTTATGTGGAACGGCTACACCTTC

abundance: NA
j_gene: TRBJ2-3
v_gene: TRBV7-3
d_gene: NA
CDR3aa: CASSSVGGLSSTDTQYF
CDR3nt: TGTGCCAGCAGCTCAGTAGGGGGACTTTCAAGCACAGATACGCAGTATTTT

abundance: NA
j_gene: TRBJ2-5
v_gene: TRBV6-5
d_gene: NA
CDR3aa: CASSYNLGNQETQYF
CDR3nt: TGTGCCAGCAGTTACAACCTGGGCAACCAAGAGACCCAGTACTTC

abundance: NA
j_gene: TRBJ2-3
v_gene: TRBV29-1
d_gene: TRBD2
CDR3aa: CSVDSREREGRADTQYF
CDR3nt: TGCAGCGTTGATTCGCGGGAGCGGGAGGGCCGGGCAGATACGCAGTATTTT

abundance: NA
j_gene: TRBJ2-1
v_gene: TRBV12-3/TRBV12-4
d_gene: NA
CDR3aa: CASSAGLSYNEQFF
CDR3nt: TGTGCCAGCAGTGCCGGACTTAGTTACAATGAGCAGTTCTTC

abundance: NA
j_gene: TRBJ1-5
v_gene: TRBV5-6
d_gene: NA
CDR3aa: CASSLSGFGNQPQHF
CDR3nt: TGTGCCAGCAGCTTGTCAGGGTTCGGCAATCAGCCCCAGCATTTT

abundance: NA
j_gene: TRBJ2-7
v_gene: TRBV19
d_gene: TRBD1
CDR3aa: CASSRQGFPYEQYF
CDR3nt: TGTGCCAGTAGTAGACAGGGATTCCCCTACGAGCAGTACTTC

abundance: once
j_gene: TRBJ2-2
v_gene: TRBV29-1
d_gene: NA
CDR3aa: CSVAGGAGTGELFF
CDR3nt: TGCAGCGTTGCTGGGGGCGCAGGGACCGGGGAGCTGTTTTTT

abundance: NA
j_gene: TRBJ2-7
v_gene: TRBV4-3
d_gene: NA
CDR3aa: CASSQAIGSSYEQYF
CDR3nt: TGCGCCAGCAGCCAAGCTATCGGGAGCTCCTACGAGCAGTACTTC

abundance: NA
j_gene: TRBJ2-1
v_gene: TRBV11-2
d_gene: NA
CDR3aa: CASSYSAMSSYNEQFF
CDR3nt: TGTGCCAGCAGCTATAGCGCAATGAGCTCCTACAATGAGCAGTTCTTC

abundance: NA
j_gene: TRBJ2-7
v_gene: TRBV6-2/TRBV6-3
d_gene: TRBD1
CDR3aa: CASNKGANSYEQYF
CDR3nt: TGTGCCAGCAACAAGGGGGCCAACTCCTACGAGCAGTACTTC

abundance: NA
j_gene: TRBJ1-5
v_gene: TRBV16
d_gene: NA
CDR3aa: CASSQLRSGENQPQHF
CDR3nt: TGTGCCAGCAGCCAATTACGGTCAGGGGAGAATCAGCCCCAGCATTTT

abundance: once
j_gene: TRBJ2-5
v_gene: TRBV7-9
d_gene: NA
CDR3aa: CASSLGWETAGETQYF
CDR3nt: TGTGCCAGCAGCTTAGGGTGGGAGACAGCCGGGGAGACCCAGTACTTC

abundance: NA
j_gene: TRBJ2-7
v_gene: TRBV6-2/TRBV6-3
d_gene: NA
CDR3aa: CASSSSGLSYEQYF
CDR3nt: TGTGCCAGCAGTAGTAGCGGCCTCTCCTACGAGCAGTACTTC

abundance: NA
j_gene: TRBJ1-5
v_gene: TRBV4-1
d_gene: NA
CDR3aa: CASSQIGAGVQPQHF
CDR3nt: TGCGCCAGCAGCCAAATTGGGGCAGGGGTTCAGCCCCAGCATTTT

abundance: NA
j_gene: TRBJ1-2
v_gene: TRBV29-1
d_gene: NA
CDR3aa: CSVVSRGRMVDYGYTF
CDR3nt: TGCAGCGTTGTATCCAGGGGTCGTATGGTTGACTATGGCTACACCTTC

abundance: NA
j_gene: TRBJ1-2
v_gene: TRBV7-9
d_gene: TRBD1
CDR3aa: CASSPGTGAGYTF
CDR3nt: TGTGCCAGCAGCCCGGGGACAGGAGCTGGCTACACCTTC

abundance: NA
j_gene: TRBJ2-7
v_gene: TRBV5-6
d_gene: NA
CDR3aa: CASSLTGHPYEQYF
CDR3nt: TGTGCCAGCAGCTTAACGGGACATCCCTACGAGCAGTACTTC

abundance: NA
j_gene: TRBJ1-2
v_gene: TRBV27
d_gene: NA
CDR3aa: CASSTRQVDGYTF
CDR3nt: TGTGCCAGCAGTACCCGACAGGTGGATGGCTACACCTTC

abundance: once
j_gene: TRBJ1-5
v_gene: TRBV28
d_gene: NA
CDR3aa: CAIAQVLSNQPQHF
CDR3nt: TGTGCCATCGCCCAGGTCCTTAGCAATCAGCCCCAGCATTTT

abundance: NA
j_gene: TRBJ1-5
v_gene: TRBV19
d_gene: TRBD1
CDR3aa: CASSMTGNGNQPQHF
CDR3nt: TGTGCCAGTAGTATGACAGGGAACGGCAATCAGCCCCAGCATTTT

abundance: NA
j_gene: TRBJ1-5
v_gene: TRBV7-2
d_gene: NA
CDR3aa: CASSFSLGGYQPQHF
CDR3nt: TGTGCCAGCAGCTTTAGCTTGGGGGGGTATCAGCCCCAGCATTTT

abundance: NA
j_gene: TRBJ1-2
v_gene: TRBV20-1
d_gene: NA
CDR3aa: CSASQETGGYTF
CDR3nt: TGCAGTGCTAGTCAGGAGACTGGTGGCTACACCTTC

abundance: NA
j_gene: TRBJ2-4
v_gene: TRBV9
d_gene: NA
CDR3aa: CASSPRPGRAKNIQYF
CDR3nt: TGTGCCAGCAGCCCCCGTCCGGGAAGAGCCAAAAACATTCAGTACTTC

abundance: NA
j_gene: TRBJ2-7
v_gene: TRBV5-1
d_gene: NA
CDR3aa: CASSMEVTDYRPGEQYF
CDR3nt: TGCGCCAGCAGCATGGAAGTTACGGACTATCGGCCGGGAGAGCAGTACTTC

abundance: NA
j_gene: TRBJ2-2
v_gene: TRBV6-5
d_gene: NA
CDR3aa: CASSTVSGTGELFF
CDR3nt: TGTGCCAGCAGTACGGTCTCGGGCACCGGGGAGCTGTTTTTT

abundance: NA
j_gene: TRBJ2-7
v_gene: TRBV4-1
d_gene: NA
CDR3aa: CASSQDLGAGYEQYF
CDR3nt: TGCGCCAGCAGCCAAGATCTGGGGGCGGGGTACGAGCAGTACTTC

abundance: NA
j_gene: TRBJ1-1
v_gene: TRBV6-2/TRBV6-3
d_gene: TRBD1
CDR3aa: CASSYSNPGGSAEAFF
CDR3nt: TGTGCCAGCAGTTACTCGAATCCAGGGGGCAGCGCTGAAGCTTTCTTT

abundance: NA
j_gene: TRBJ2-4
v_gene: TRBV6-2/TRBV6-3
d_gene: NA
CDR3aa: CASSTIWADGAKNIQYF
CDR3nt: TGTGCCAGCAGTACCATATGGGCTGATGGAGCCAAAAACATTCAGTACTTC

abundance: NA
j_gene: TRBJ1-2
v_gene: TRBV19
d_gene: NA
CDR3aa: CASSMDGDGYGYTF
CDR3nt: TGTGCCAGTAGTATGGATGGGGATGGCTATGGCTACACCTTC

abundance: NA
j_gene: TRBJ2-7
v_gene: TRBV4-3
d_gene: NA
CDR3aa: CASSQGLAHYEQYF
CDR3nt: TGCGCCAGCAGCCAAGGCCTAGCGCACTACGAGCAGTACTTC

abundance: few
j_gene: TRBJ2-2
v_gene: TRBV7-8
d_gene: NA
CDR3aa: CASSPGGTNTGELFF
CDR3nt: TGTGCCAGCAGCCCCGGCGGGACGAACACCGGGGAGCTGTTTTTT